The T cell receptor (beta chain) under discussion was sequenced for a study of cytomegalovirus exposure and HLA in healthy donors. Findings and caveats of the study: TCR beta V- and J-gene trimming, according to a later analysis, was linked to a missense DCLRE1C variant. Judged likely to be a sequencing artifact was a cluster of highly shared sequence variants.

The germline V gene encodes CDR1 SGHTA and CDR2 FQGTGA. This CDR3 region has 13 residues. V shed 2 bases and J shed 3 bases, with 6 bases lying between them. Comment on this clone: Antigen: not known.

Amplification used 60 Vbeta primers and 13 Jbeta primers. As originally analysed: Some 9.9 million shared chains were among some 80 million unique TCR beta chains counted in a later analysis. Sequencing was performed with immunoSEQ multiplex PCR; in TCRdb, only in-frame clones are kept and a portion is missing. V, J and clone size reflect that table, while D and trimming were determined from the DNA. The profile shows about 120,000 clones, roughly 80% of them singletons. The J gene is TRBJ2-3, the V gene TRBV7-3; a weak D match, TRBD1 (6 bases). Material: PBMCs. The sequence came from a female donor in good health and CMV-seropositive. CDR3 nucleotides: TGTGCCAGCAGCTTACAGGGGACAGATACGCAGTATTTT. Amino acid sequence: CASSLQGTDTQYF.